The 28 T cell receptor beta chains presented below share a single source sample, sequenced in a study of shared clonotypes between healthy human individuals (dated by TCRdb to the early 2020s). Libraries were prepared through the immunoSEQ multiplex PCR assay. This immuneACCESS table, as held by TCRdb, lists in-frame sequences with V and J called but not all clones. Of the missing ones, under half trace to an unresolved V gene in checked studies; the others have no known cause. This sample comprises roughly 490,000 clones, about 82% of them detected only once. 13% of the sample belongs to the ten largest clones. Sequencing was done on a sample of PBMCs. These TCRs come from a woman aged 40 to 55 in good health. Some clones in this sample may be carry-over from other donors' samples.

This chain links TRBV18 with TRBJ2-5; 7 nucleotides line up with TRBD2. CDR1 and CDR2 from the germline V gene are KGHSH and LQKENI. The CDR3 covers 13 residues. The J segment lost 2 bases and the V segment lost 6 bases, leaving 3 bases of the junction unmatched. The CDR3 region is CASSRLAQETQYF. Written as DNA, the CDR3 is TGTGCCAGCTCTCGACTAGCTCAAGAGACCCAGTACTTC.

A note on this clone: A much larger clone is a single base away; this may be a read error. The chain carries TRBV6-1 and TRBJ2-6, with unresolved D. CDR3 size: 13 residues. With 4 bases removed from V and 2 bases from J, the gap between germline ends came to 3 bases. The V gene's germline CDR1 is MNHNS and CDR2 SASEGT. The DNA of the CDR3 is TGTGCCAGCAGTGTCCCTGGGGCCAACGTCCTGACTTTC. Translated: CASSVPGANVLTF.

V is TRBV6-6 and J is TRBJ2-7; tentatively, D is TRBD1 (6 bases). The CDR3 covers 13 residues. CDR1 MNHNY and CDR2 SVGAGI come from the germline V gene (reference sequence). V was shortened by 7 bases and J by 2 bases, with 12 bases between the two germline ends. DNA for the CDR3: TGTGCCAGCACCTCCCGACAGGCCTACGAGCAGTACTTC. Protein sequence: CASTSRQAYEQYF.

This chain joins TRBV9 and TRBJ2-2; D is possibly TRBD1 (6 bases). V was clipped by 5 bases and J by 0 bases, with 14 bases between them. Germline V lookup: CDR1 SGDLS, CDR2 YYNGEE. The CDR3 consists of 16 residues. The CDR3 is CASSFHRESNTGELFF. The CDR3, as DNA: TGTGCCAGCAGTTTCCACAGGGAATCGAACACCGGGGAGCTGTTTTTT.

This clone was seen only a few times. This chain links TRBV7-2 with TRBJ2-7, with 11 positions matching TRBD2. CDR3 length: 17 residues. Germline values: CDR1 SGHTA, CDR2 FQGNSA. V dropped 5 bases and J dropped 4; count of bases not matched to a gene: 13. CDR3 sequence: CASSPGGTASGRYEQYF. CDR3 nucleotides: TGTGCCAGCAGCCCAGGGGGGACGGCTAGCGGGAGGTACGAGCAGTACTTC.

This clone has a handful of counts. The CDR3 DNA reads TGTGCCAGCAGGGAGGGGACAGGGGGCCCGCGGGAGCAGTACTTC. Amino acid sequence: CASREGTGGPREQYF. V usage is TRBV6-1 and J usage is TRBJ2-7, with 12 nucleotides matching TRBD1. Germline V gene lookup returns CDR1 MNHNS and CDR2 SASEGT. V gave up 6 bases and J gave up 7 bases; unmatched junction bases: 10. CDR3 length: 15 amino acids.

A note on this clone: This may come from a read error, since a much larger clone is one base off. This sequence joins TRBV2 and TRBJ2-7, with D perhaps matching TRBD1 (6 bases). The CDR3 extends over 12 amino acids. Germline V CDR1 and CDR2: SNHLY, FYNNEI. Trimming took 8 bases from V and 4 from J, leaving 12 bases between them. CDR3 region: CASRDKAYEQYF. As DNA, the CDR3 is TGTGCCAGCCGGGACAAGGCTTACGAGCAGTACTTC.

As for this clone: Sequence at one end of the junction differs from germline and may be a read error. The V call is TRBV10-3, the J call TRBJ2-3, with 13 bases matching TRBD2. This CDR3 is built from 16 residues. Germline CDR1 reads ENHRY; CDR2 reads SYGVKD. In nucleotides, the CDR3 is TGTGCCGTCAGATCGACTAGCGGGAGGCTCACAGATACGCAGTATTTT. It yields the protein CAVRSTSGRLTDTQYF.

J is TRBJ2-7 and V is TRBV18; 12 nucleotides line up with TRBD2. CDR1 is KGHSH and CDR2 is LQKENI in the germline V gene. Trimming cost V 0 bases and J 7 bases; bases outside gene matches: 10. This CDR3 region has 17 residues. CDR3 in DNA: TGTGCCAGCTCACCACCGGCGGCTAGCGGGAGGGCAGAAGAGCAGTACTTC. It yields the protein CASSPPAASGRAEEQYF.

In the case of this clone: A read error is the likely source, as a far larger clone sits one nucleotide away. Other DNA sequences from this sample encode an identical CDR3 as well. The rearrangement joins TRBV6-1 to TRBJ2-7; a weak D match, TRBD1 (6 bases). The V gene's germline CDR1 is MNHNS and CDR2 SASEGT. The CDR3 contains 15 residues. The CDR3 protein is CASSELAGVPSEQYF. CDR3 bases: TGTGCCAGCAGTGAACTGGCAGGGGTACCTTCCGAGCAGTATTTC.

The chain combines TRBV11-2 with TRBJ1-2; no clear D gene. The length of the CDR3 is 14 residues. V lost 0 bases and J lost 10, with 15 bases in between. The germline V gene encodes CDR1 SGHAT and CDR2 FQNNGV. The CDR3 spells CASSLDRIRTDYTF. Written as DNA, the CDR3 is TGTGCCAGCAGCTTAGATCGGATCAGAACTGACTACACCTTC.

This clone came up once. This rearrangement joins TRBV29-1 to TRBJ2-1; TRBD1 aligns across 8 bases. The CDR3 length is 13 residues. Germline CDR1 is SQVTM and CDR2 is ANQGSEA. With V trimmed by 5 bases and J by 7 bases, 7 bases remained unmatched. Here the CDR3 reads CSVLDREWNEQFF. DNA for the CDR3: TGCAGCGTTCTGGACAGGGAGTGGAATGAGCAGTTCTTC.

This sequence joins TRBV5-1 and TRBJ1-5; TRBD1 aligns across 7 bases. J gave up 3 bases and V 0 bases, and 3 bases lay outside the gene matches. The CDR3 totals 15 residues. Germline CDR1 reads SGHRS; CDR2 reads YFSETQ. The CDR3 sequence is CASSLDTGDNQPQHF. The DNA of the CDR3 is TGCGCCAGCAGCTTGGATACAGGGGACAATCAGCCCCAGCATTTT.

This clone occurred a few times. The chain is built from TRBV7-8 and TRBJ2-7, with D possibly being TRBD1 (6 bases). V lost 1 base and J lost 2, with 12 bases in between. Germline V gene data show CDR1 as SGHVS and CDR2 as FQNEAQ. The CDR3 runs to 15 residues. This CDR3 reads CASSLEQGSAYEQYF. In DNA, the CDR3 is TGTGCCAGCAGCTTAGAACAGGGCTCGGCCTACGAGCAGTACTTC.

DNA of the CDR3: TGTGCCAGCAGTTTAGCAGGGGGAGTGCCCGTCCTGACTTTC. This translates into CASSLAGGVPVLTF. V usage is TRBV28 and J usage is TRBJ2-6, with 7 nucleotides matching TRBD1. The CDR3 runs to 14 residues. V lost 2 bases and J lost 12; bases outside the gene matches: 7. Germline lookup yields CDR1 MDHEN and CDR2 SYDVKM.

This rearrangement joins TRBV2 to TRBJ2-1; D not resolved. Germline loops: CDR1 SNHLY, CDR2 FYNNEI. Trimming stripped 4 bases from V and 6 bases from J, with 13 bases between. CDR3 length: 14 residues. The CDR3 loop reads CASSGSSFGNEQFF. The CDR3, as DNA: TGTGCCAGCAGTGGGTCTAGTTTTGGCAATGAGCAGTTCTTC.

This chain joins TRBV7-6 and TRBJ2-5; the D gene is possibly TRBD2 (6 bases). Trimming took 0 bases from V and 4 from J, leaving 12 bases between them. CDR1 SGHVS and CDR2 FNYEAQ come from the germline V gene. CDR3 size: 15 residues. The DNA of the CDR3 is TGTGCCAGCAGCTTAGCTCCGACCGGGGGAGAGACCCAGTACTTC. Protein sequence: CASSLAPTGGETQYF.

The genes are TRBV14 and TRBJ1-2; D may be TRBD1 (5 bases). The CDR3 runs 16 residues. V was cut by 4 bases and J by 8 bases, with 23 bases left in between. CDR1 and CDR2 (germline): SGHDN, FVKESK. The CDR3 loop reads CASSLIMAGRTSGYTF. The CDR3 coding sequence is TGTGCCAGCAGCCTCATAATGGCAGGGAGGACGTCCGGCTACACCTTC.

This clone was picked up one time. The gene calls are TRBV7-3 and TRBJ2-5; TRBD2 matches at 8 bases. The germline CDR1 and CDR2 sequences are SGHTA and FQGTGA. The V gene end was trimmed by 5 bases and the J gene end by 2 bases; junction bases not matched to a gene: 7. This CDR3 is 15 amino acids long. CDR3 DNA: TGTGCCAGCAGCGCCAATAGCGGGACACAAGAGACCCAGTACTTC. Translated: CASSANSGTQETQYF. Based on the CDR3 plus reference TRBV7-3 and TRBJ2-5, the full variable domain is GAGVSQTPSNKVTEKGKYVELRCDPISGHTALYWYRQSLGQGPEFLIYFQGTGAADDSGLPNDRFFAVRPEGSVSTLKIQRTERGDSAVYLCASSANSGTQETQYFGPGTRLLVL.

As for this clone: A far larger clone is one base from this, pointing to a likely read error. The V and J genes are TRBV28 and TRBJ2-7; 10 bases agree with TRBD2. CDR1 and CDR2 from the germline V gene are MDHEN and SYDVKM. This CDR3 is 15 amino acids long. The CDR3 coding sequence is TGTACCAGCCGACGGCAAGCGGGAGGGACCTACGAGCAGTACTTC. Encoded protein: CTSRRQAGGTYEQYF.

V usage is TRBV6-5 and J usage is TRBJ1-4, with D tentatively TRBD1 (5 bases). CDR1 and CDR2 (germline): MNHEY, SVGAGI. The CDR3 covers 13 residues. V shed 5 bases and J shed 8 bases, with 12 bases lying between them. As DNA, the CDR3 is TGTGCCAGCAGTCCCCAGGGCAGAGAAAAACTGTTTTTT. The encoded protein is CASSPQGREKLFF.

The table lists this clone with a few counts. The J gene is TRBJ2-7, the V gene TRBV6-1; D not resolved. Trimming removed 6 bases at V and 0 bases at J, with 12 bases between. The CDR3 length is 14 residues. Germline V gives CDR1 MNHNS, CDR2 SASEGT. The CDR3 loop reads CASRTRRSSYEQYF. DNA for the CDR3: TGTGCCAGCAGAACCCGACGGTCCTCCTACGAGCAGTACTTC.

The chain carries TRBV4-1 and TRBJ2-7; 8 nucleotides agree with TRBD2. Trimming took 4 bases from V and 4 from J; bases not matched to a gene: 12. Germline assignment: CDR1 MGHRA and CDR2 YSYEKL. The CDR3 covers 16 residues. The CDR3: CASSRLTSDLPYEQYF. As DNA, the CDR3 is TGCGCCAGCAGCCGATTGACTAGCGACCTCCCATACGAGCAGTACTTC.

Note on this clone: The identical CDR3 is also encoded by other nucleotide sequences in the sample. V and J are TRBV18 and TRBJ2-7, with D unclear. Trimming removed 2 bases from V and 3 bases from J, with 5 bases in between. Germline loops: CDR1 KGHSH, CDR2 LQKENI. The CDR3 sequence is 12 residues long. CDR3: CASSPGNYEQYF. DNA for the CDR3: TGTGCCAGCTCACCAGGAAACTACGAGCAGTACTTC.

The chain carries TRBV28 and TRBJ2-7; 8 positions match TRBD1. In germline, CDR1 is MDHEN, CDR2 SYDVKM. The CDR3 has 15 amino acids. V was pared by 1 base and J by 6 bases, with 8 bases of the junction left unmatched. CDR3 region: CASSLYGNRGVEQYF. The CDR3 nucleotides read TGTGCCAGCAGTTTATACGGGAACAGGGGGGTCGAGCAGTACTTC.

The genes are TRBV23-1 and TRBJ2-5, with unresolved D. TRBV23-1 is sorted into the ORF group, with uncertain function. The V gene lost 8 bases and the J gene lost 0 bases, with 16 bases spanning the gap. The CDR3 is made up of 15 amino acids. The CDR3 here is CASRLSELYQETQYF. The CDR3 nucleotides are TGCGCCAGCCGTTTGAGTGAGCTATACCAAGAGACCCAGTACTTC.

This sequence joins TRBV11-2 and TRBJ2-7; possible D gene TRBD2, 6 bases. CDR1 is SGHAT, CDR2 FQNNGV, per germline. Trimming cost V 1 base and J 4 bases, with 14 bases left between them. This CDR3 comprises 15 residues. CDR3 coding DNA: TGTGCCAGCAGCTTAGGGGTACTAGCAGCTTACGAGCAGTACTTC. Protein: CASSLGVLAAYEQYF.

CDR3 loop: CASSVLGTEETQYF. In DNA, the CDR3 is TGTGCCAGCAGCGTATTGGGGACAGAGGAGACCCAGTACTTC. The V call is TRBV9, the J call TRBJ2-5, with 7 bases that match TRBD1. The CDR3 is 14 residues long. V shed 1 base and J 5 bases; nucleotides not matched to a gene: 5. Germline V CDR1 and CDR2: SGDLS, YYNGEE.